These 18 T cell receptor beta chains were all obtained from the same sample, sequenced in a study of shared T cell receptors in the human thymus. TCRdb's copy holds only in-frame clones and misses some; the assay was immunoSEQ multiplex PCR. The sample lists about 500,000 clones, approximately 80% occurring once. The data also belong to a second study, concerning human thymus T cells.

The sequenced sample was thymocytes. These receptors were collected from a boy under three years old with a congenital heart defect.

This chain links TRBV28 with TRBJ1-2; D is possibly TRBD1 (6 bases). Germline lookup yields CDR1 MDHEN and CDR2 SYDVKM. V lost 8 bases and J lost 4, with 20 bases in between. The CDR3 is 15 residues long. This CDR3 is CASGINRAQRYGYTF. In DNA, the CDR3 is TGTGCCAGCGGCATCAACAGGGCCCAGCGCTATGGCTACACCTTC.

J is TRBJ2-5 and V is TRBV27, with TRBD1 matching over 9 bases. The V gene's germline CDR1 is MNHEY and CDR2 SMNVEV (reference sequence). The CDR3 spans 17 residues. Trimming took 2 bases from V and 4 from J; bases not matched to a gene: 11. CDR3 protein: CASSLLFPGQGSETQYF. Written as DNA, the CDR3 is TGTGCCAGCAGTTTACTTTTCCCGGGACAGGGTTCAGAGACCCAGTACTTC.

V usage is TRBV11-2 and J usage is TRBJ2-1; unclear D gene. V lost 6 bases and J 4 bases, leaving 10 bases between the germline ends. The germline CDR1 and CDR2 sequences are SGHAT and FQNNGV. The CDR3 consists of 13 residues. CDR3 sequence: CASRIAVYNEQFF. The DNA of the CDR3 is TGTGCCAGCAGAATAGCAGTATACAATGAGCAGTTCTTC.

The chain couples TRBV29-1 to TRBJ2-3; TRBD1 aligns across 9 bases. The germline CDR1 and CDR2 sequences are SQVTM and ANQGSEA. Trimming at V came to 4 bases and at J to 1 base, leaving 3 bases not matched to a gene. The CDR3 contains 14 residues. The CDR3 nucleotides read TGCAGCGTTGGGGACAGGGTATGCACAGATACGCAGTATTTT. Its translation: CSVGDRVCTDTQYF.

This chain joins TRBV5-6 and TRBJ2-1, with 8 bases lining up with TRBD1. The CDR3 is made up of 17 amino acids. Per germline, CDR1 SGHDT and CDR2 YYEEEE. V lost 2 bases, J lost 4 bases, and 11 bases stayed unmatched. In DNA, the CDR3 is TGTGCCAGCAGCTTCCCGGACGACAGGGGAGAGTACAATGAGCAGTTCTTC. Its protein is CASSFPDDRGEYNEQFF. The full variable domain, its missing parts supplied by reference TRBV5-6 and TRBJ2-1, is DAGVTQSPTHLIKTRGQQVTLRCSPKSGHDTVSWYQQALGQGPQFIFQYYEEEERQRGNFPDRFSGHQFPNYSSELNVNALLLGDSALYLCASSFPDDRGEYNEQFFGPGTRLTVL.

This chain connects TRBV23-1 to TRBJ2-7; no definite D call. TRBV23-1 is sorted into the ORF group, with uncertain function. Trimming stripped 0 bases from V and 3 bases from J, with 12 bases between. The CDR3 spans 15 residues. This CDR3 is CASSQSPCRSYEQYF. The CDR3 DNA follows: TGCGCCAGCAGTCAATCCCCTTGTAGGAGCTACGAGCAGTACTTC.

The V gene is TRBV2, the J gene TRBJ2-1, with a possible D match to TRBD1 (6 bases). This CDR3 spans 16 amino acids. Trimming took off 4 bases at V and 2 bases at J, with 15 bases between the two ends. Germline CDR1 is SNHLY and CDR2 is FYNNEI. CDR3 nucleotide sequence: TGTGCCAGCAGTGGCCCGCAGGGGAAACCCTACAATGAGCAGTTCTTC. The encoded protein is CASSGPQGKPYNEQFF.

The genes are TRBV5-1 and TRBJ2-7; 7 bases match TRBD2. Germline V gene lookup returns CDR1 SGHRS and CDR2 YFSETQ. This CDR3 has 16 amino acids. Germline trimming cut 4 bases from V and 3 bases from J; bases unmatched to any gene: 13. The CDR3 DNA sequence: TGCGCCAGCAGCCCCCGAGGGCTAGCGGATCTCTACGAGCAGTACTTC. This gives the protein CASSPRGLADLYEQYF.

The rearrangement joins TRBV9 to TRBJ2-7; 8 bases line up with TRBD2. This CDR3 is 16 amino acids long. Germline loops: CDR1 SGDLS, CDR2 YYNGEE. The V and J ends lost 4 bases and 2 bases, in that order; junction bases with no gene match: 11. The CDR3 is CASSPRGGKGPYEQYF. CDR3 DNA: TGTGCCAGCAGCCCCCGGGGGGGCAAGGGACCCTACGAGCAGTACTTC.

The rearrangement links TRBV5-1 to TRBJ2-1, with D tentatively TRBD2 (5 bases). Trimming removed 3 bases from V and 14 bases from J, with 15 bases in between. CDR1 and CDR2 from the germline V gene are SGHRS and YFSETQ. The CDR3 is made up of 12 amino acids. The CDR3 spells CASSSGLGSKFF. CDR3 DNA sequence: TGCGCCAGCAGCTCAGGACTCGGGTCTAAGTTCTTC.

This chain uses TRBV11-2 with TRBJ2-1, with D perhaps TRBD1 (6 bases). V dropped 6 bases and J dropped 4 bases, with 13 bases sitting between them. CDR3 length equals 14 residues. The germline gives CDR1 SGHAT, CDR2 FQNNGV. CDR3 bases: TGTGCCAGCAGTGGGGAGAGGGGGTACAATGAGCAGTTCTTC. It specifies CASSGERGYNEQFF.

The table lists this clone with a few counts. V gene TRBV4-2 combines with J gene TRBJ1-3; no clear D. The CDR3 length is 14 residues. The ends were cut back, 1 base at V and 3 bases at J, with 7 bases in the middle. Germline V gene data show CDR1 as LGHNA and CDR2 as YNFKEQ. CDR3 DNA sequence: TGTGCCAGCAGCCAAGGTTCGGTTGGAAACACCATATATTTT. It specifies CASSQGSVGNTIYF.

The genes are TRBV7-3 and TRBJ2-7, with D possibly TRBD2 on 6 matching bases. The CDR3 runs 13 residues. The germline V gene has CDR1 SGHTA and CDR2 FQGTGA. Trimming left V 5 bases short and J 7 bases short, with 15 bases between. Here the CDR3 reads CASSIGTSGEQYF. The CDR3 region has the DNA TGTGCCAGCAGCATAGGGACTTCGGGGGAGCAGTACTTC.

The chain recombines TRBV14 with TRBJ2-1; D not resolved. The ends were cut back, 0 bases at V and 8 bases at J, with 5 bases in the middle. Germline CDR1 is SGHDN and CDR2 is FVKESK. The CDR3 totals 12 residues. CDR3 protein: CASSQEAHEQFF. The DNA for the CDR3 is TGTGCCAGCAGCCAAGAAGCCCATGAGCAGTTCTTC.

This clone was observed a handful of times. V gene TRBV11-2 combines with J gene TRBJ2-1; 8 positions agree with TRBD2. The CDR3 is 17 residues long. V shed 0 bases and J 1 base; nucleotides not matched to a gene: 5. Per germline, CDR1 SGHAT and CDR2 FQNNGV. Written as DNA, the CDR3 is TGTGCCAGCAGCTTAGAGCGCGGGAGGAGTTCCTACAATGAGCAGTTCTTC. It is translated as CASSLERGRSSYNEQFF.

J is TRBJ2-2 and V is TRBV6-5; D is perhaps TRBD1 (6 bases). Deletions cut 4 bases from V and 5 bases from J, with 11 bases between. CDR1 and CDR2 from the germline V gene are MNHEY and SVGAGI. The CDR3 covers 14 residues. The CDR3 DNA follows: TGTGCCAGCAGTTGGGGGCTTCGGACCGGGGAGCTGTTTTTT. Encoded protein: CASSWGLRTGELFF.

CDR3 nucleotides: TGTGCCAGCAGTTTAAGGGGAGGGACAGGGGGAAATCAGCCCCAGCATTTT. It encodes CASSLRGGTGGNQPQHF. J is TRBJ1-5 and V is TRBV28; the match to TRBD1 covers 11 bases. CDR1 MDHEN and CDR2 SYDVKM come from the germline V gene. The CDR3 spans 17 residues. Trimming at V came to 2 bases and at J to 4 bases, leaving 7 bases not matched to a gene.

This chain joins TRBV5-5 and TRBJ2-7, with 12 bases lining up with TRBD2. Germline V gives CDR1 SGHKS, CDR2 YYEKEE (reference sequence). V gave up 5 bases and J gave up 3 bases; unmatched junction bases: 12. The CDR3 is made up of 17 amino acids. CDR3 sequence (DNA): TGTGCCAGCAGGGTGGGACAGACTAGCGGGAGTATCTACGAGCAGTACTTC. It codes for CASRVGQTSGSIYEQYF.